One sample yielded the 15 T cell receptor beta chains listed below, sequenced in a study of blood T cell repertoires in COVID-19. The method was immunoSEQ multiplex PCR; TCRdb's version includes in-frame clones alone and lacks a portion of them. The sample gives about 250,000 clones, over 75% of which show up once; 9.1% is in the top ten. Sequenced material: PBMCs or T cells enriched from blood (not recorded which). These receptors all come from a woman between 45 and 65 years old with acute COVID-19.

The V and J genes are TRBV5-1 and TRBJ2-7, with 8 bases fitting TRBD1. CDR1 is SGHRS, CDR2 YFSETQ, per germline. The J segment lost 5 bases and the V segment lost 0 bases, leaving 4 bases of the junction unmatched. CDR3 length: 14 residues. The CDR3: CASSLVDRVNEQYF. CDR3 sequence (DNA): TGCGCCAGCAGCTTGGTGGACAGGGTGAACGAGCAGTACTTC.

CDR3 in amino acids: CASTISSWELSYEQYF. The DNA for the CDR3 is TGTGCCAGCACTATCTCGTCCTGGGAGTTATCCTACGAGCAGTACTTC. This chain uses TRBV27 with TRBJ2-7; maybe TRBD2 (5 bases). This CDR3 spans 16 amino acids. The V end was cut by 7 bases, the J end by 1 base, with 20 bases between. Germline V lookup: CDR1 MNHEY, CDR2 SMNVEV (reference sequence).

J is TRBJ1-3 and V is TRBV19; D ambiguous. The ends were cut back, 4 bases at V and 0 bases at J, with 7 bases in the middle. The CDR3 totals 14 residues. CDR1 LNHDA and CDR2 SQIVND come from the germline V gene (reference sequence). As DNA, the CDR3 is TGTGCCAGTAGTAACTTCGACTCTGGAAACACCATATATTTT. Translation gives CASSNFDSGNTIYF.

The rearrangement joins TRBV5-1 to TRBJ2-1; TRBD1 matches at 9 bases. The CDR3 is 15 amino acids. CDR1 SGHRS and CDR2 YFSETQ come from the germline V gene. The J segment lost 0 bases and the V segment lost 4 bases, leaving 2 bases of the junction unmatched. CDR3 in DNA: TGCGCCAGCAGCACGGGACAGGGCTCCTACAATGAGCAGTTCTTC. This encodes CASSTGQGSYNEQFF.

The chain is built from TRBV6-6 and TRBJ1-2; 7 nucleotides line up with TRBD1. Trimming took 8 bases from V and 5 from J; bases not matched to a gene: 8. CDR1 is MNHNY, CDR2 SVGAGI, per germline (reference sequence). The CDR3 extends over 13 amino acids. CDR3 bases: TGTGCCAGCCAGGGGGGCCTGAATTATGGCTACACCTTC. Protein sequence: CASQGGLNYGYTF.

In its sample, this clone was seen once. The V gene is TRBV2, the J gene TRBJ1-4, with D possibly matching TRBD1 (5 bases). In germline, CDR1 is SNHLY, CDR2 FYNNEI. CDR3 length: 13 amino acids. Trimming removed 2 bases at V and 8 bases at J, with 9 bases between. As DNA, the CDR3 is TGTGCCAGCAGTGAATACCGGGGGGAAAAACTGTTTTTT. This gives the protein CASSEYRGEKLFF. The variable domain in full, completed from reference TRBV2 and TRBJ1-4, reads EPEVTQTPSHQVTQMGQEVILRCVPISNHLYFYWYRQILGQKVEFLVSFYNNEISEKSEIFDDQFSVERPDGSNFTLKIRSTKLEDSAMYFCASSEYRGEKLFFGSGTQLSVL.

The V and J genes are TRBV5-6 and TRBJ1-2; possible D gene TRBD1, 6 bases. Germline loops: CDR1 SGHDT, CDR2 YYEEEE. This CDR3 has 14 residues. The V end lost 3 bases, the J end lost 4 bases, and 13 bases lay between the germline ends. CDR3 coding DNA: TGTGCCAGCAGCTCGGACAGCCGGTTCTATGGCTACACCTTC. This gives the protein CASSSDSRFYGYTF.

This chain links TRBV28 with TRBJ2-5; 7 bases are shared with TRBD1. Germline-derived CDR1 and CDR2 are MDHEN and SYDVKM. V lost 6 bases and J lost 5; bases outside the gene matches: 3. The CDR3 totals 12 residues. The CDR3: CASRGQRETQYF. CDR3 coding DNA: TGTGCCAGCAGGGGACAGCGGGAGACCCAGTACTTC.

V is TRBV18 and J is TRBJ2-7, with 7 bases matching TRBD1. V lost 6 bases, J lost 3 bases, and 8 bases stayed unmatched. This CDR3 is built from 14 residues. The germline gives CDR1 KGHSH, CDR2 LQKENI. CDR3 DNA sequence: TGTGCCAGCTCCCTGGACAGGTCCCTCTACGAGCAGTACTTC. This gives the protein CASSLDRSLYEQYF.

The genes are TRBV18 and TRBJ1-1; D perhaps matches TRBD1 (5 bases). Looked up from germline, CDR1 is KGHSH and CDR2 is LQKENI. V gave up 6 bases and J gave up 2 bases, with 16 bases separating them. This CDR3 is built from 15 residues. CDR3 nucleotides: TGTGCCAGCTCCGATGAGGGACTTCTCAACACTGAAGCTTTCTTT. This sequence encodes CASSDEGLLNTEAFF.

This clone has a handful of counts. The chain carries TRBV6-5 and TRBJ1-6; a weak D match, TRBD1 (5 bases). The V end was cut by 7 bases, the J end by 4 bases, with 8 bases between. CDR1 MNHEY and CDR2 SVGAGI come from the germline V gene. The CDR3 length is 13 residues. This chain's CDR3 is CASTTGYNSPLHF. The CDR3 DNA reads TGTGCCAGCACAACAGGATATAATTCACCCCTCCACTTT.

The V gene is TRBV5-4, the J gene TRBJ2-3, with 8 bases fitting TRBD2. J was trimmed by 1 base and V by 0 bases; bases with no gene match: 1. The CDR3 has 15 amino acids. Germline CDR1 reads SGHNT; CDR2 reads YYREEE (reference sequence). The CDR3 coding sequence is TGTGCCAGCAGCTTGGTGACTAGCGGCACAGATACGCAGTATTTT. It specifies CASSLVTSGTDTQYF.

This chain uses TRBV3-1 (or the pseudogene TRBV3-2) with TRBJ1-4; D gene uncertain. The CDR3 runs 17 residues. V lost 2 bases and J lost 0, with 13 bases in between. In germline, CDR1 is LGHDT, CDR2 YNNKEL (reference sequence). CDR3 sequence: CASSQKFRVATNEKLFF. CDR3 DNA: TGTGCCAGCAGCCAAAAGTTCCGGGTTGCAACTAATGAAAAACTGTTTTTT.

The rearrangement links TRBV7-2 to TRBJ1-2, with TRBD1 as a possible D gene (5 bases). V dropped 5 bases and J dropped 2 bases, with 12 bases sitting between them. The CDR3 has 14 residues. The V gene's germline CDR1 is SGHTA and CDR2 FQGNSA. CDR3 protein: CASSDGGGNYGYTF. In nucleotides, the CDR3 is TGTGCCAGCAGCGATGGCGGGGGGAACTATGGCTACACCTTC.

The chain is built from TRBV9 and TRBJ1-1, with D possibly being TRBD1 (5 bases). Per the germline V gene, CDR1 is SGDLS and CDR2 is YYNGEE. CDR3 size: 14 residues. The germline V and J ends were trimmed by 3 bases and 1 base, with 10 bases remaining between them. CDR3 region: CASSGSGWNTEAFF. The CDR3 DNA is TGTGCCAGCAGCGGCTCAGGGTGGAACACTGAAGCTTTCTTT.